These 28 T cell receptor beta chains came from one sample sequenced in a study of shared clonotypes between healthy human individuals. This table comes from immunoSEQ multiplex PCR, and its TCRdb copy is limited to in-frame clones, with some not included. Counted here are millions of clones, more than 90% occurring once; the ten biggest clones make up about 0.13%. The source material was naive CD4+ T cells sorted from blood. Subset in this sample: CD45RA+ positively selected. These receptors were taken from a man aged 18 to 29 in good health.

The chain employs TRBV11-2 and TRBJ2-7; D is possibly TRBD1 (6 bases). Trimming shortened V by 1 base and J by 4 bases, and 14 bases separated the two germline ends. This CDR3 spans 15 amino acids. Germline V gives CDR1 SGHAT, CDR2 FQNNGV. CDR3: CASSLAGQIMYEQYF. DNA of the CDR3: TGTGCCAGCAGCTTAGCGGGACAAATCATGTACGAGCAGTACTTC.

J is TRBJ1-2 and V is TRBV6-5; possibly TRBD1 for D (5 bases). The CDR3 runs to 12 residues. Germline V gene data show CDR1 as MNHEY and CDR2 as SVGAGI. V lost 8 bases, J lost 2 bases, and 9 bases lay in between. Here the CDR3 reads CASGRTNYGYTF. DNA of the CDR3: TGTGCCAGCGGTAGGACAAACTATGGCTACACCTTC.

The rearrangement uses TRBV27 and TRBJ1-5; 7 bases are a match to TRBD1. The V segment lost 6 bases and the J segment 2 bases; nucleotides outside the gene matches: 7. Germline CDR1 MNHEY, CDR2 SMNVEV (reference sequence). CDR3 size: 15 residues. CDR3 loop: CASRVQGIGNQPQHF. The CDR3 DNA is TGTGCCAGCAGGGTACAGGGGATCGGCAATCAGCCCCAGCATTTT.

The chain carries TRBV12-5 and TRBJ2-3, with 9 positions matching TRBD1. The CDR3 is made up of 15 amino acids. In germline, CDR1 is LGHNT, CDR2 FRNRAP. V was pared by 5 bases and J by 3 bases, with 6 bases of the junction left unmatched. In DNA, the CDR3 is TGTGCTAGTGGTCTGCGGACAGGGGCAACAGATACGCAGTATTTT. This translates into CASGLRTGATDTQYF.

The chain is built from TRBV7-2 and TRBJ1-1, with D tentatively TRBD1 (6 bases). Germline V lookup: CDR1 SGHTA, CDR2 FQGNSA. There are 12 residues in the CDR3. Trimming took 5 bases from V and 14 from J, leaving 18 bases between them. CDR3 in DNA: TGTGCCAGCAGCACCAGAAGCGGGACACTATTCTTT. This encodes CASSTRSGTLFF.

Comments on this clone: Its ends do not fully match the called genes, so a read error is possible. The V gene is TRBV5-6, the J gene TRBJ1-2, with 9 bases fitting TRBD1. CDR3 length: 16 amino acids. In germline, CDR1 is SGHDT, CDR2 YYEEEE. The CDR3 DNA reads as TGTGCCAGCACCTTGATAGGGGACAGGGAACTCTATGGCTACACCTTC. Translated, it gives CASTLIGDRELYGYTF.

This clone was picked up a small number of times. At the DNA level, this CDR3 is encoded by other sequences in the same sample as well. The chain couples TRBV6-5 to TRBJ1-5; D is unresolved. This CDR3 comprises 13 residues. Trimming stripped 2 bases from V and 2 bases from J, with 4 bases between. CDR1 and CDR2 from the germline V gene are MNHEY and SVGAGI. The CDR3 nucleotides are TGTGCCAGCAGTTACGACGGCAATCAGCCCCAGCATTTT. This encodes CASSYDGNQPQHF.

The CDR3 DNA is TGCGCCAGCAGCCCGGGCCCCGGCAGGGGCGGAGAGACCCAGTACTTC. Amino acids: CASSPGPGRGGETQYF. The chain recombines TRBV5-1 with TRBJ2-5; possibly TRBD1 for D (6 bases). The CDR3 has 16 amino acids. CDR1 SGHRS and CDR2 YFSETQ come from the germline V gene. V lost 4 bases and J 4 bases, leaving 20 bases between the germline ends.

V gene TRBV4-1 combines with J gene TRBJ1-4; D might be TRBD1 (5 bases). CDR1 is MGHRA and CDR2 is YSYEKL in the germline V gene. The CDR3 is made up of 16 amino acids. V lost 1 base and J lost 0, with 9 bases in between. In DNA, the CDR3 is TGCGCCAGCAGCCAAGTTGGACAAACAACTAATGAAAAACTGTTTTTT. Its translation: CASSQVGQTTNEKLFF.

The CDR3 bases are TGTGCCAGCAAAGTCGGGGGGCTCACAGATACGCAGTATTTT. It specifies CASKVGGLTDTQYF. This chain joins TRBV2 and TRBJ2-3, with D possibly being TRBD2 (7 bases). CDR1 and CDR2 from the germline V gene are SNHLY and FYNNEI. The CDR3 consists of 14 residues. Trimming took 7 bases from V and 2 from J, leaving 13 bases between them.

With respect to this clone: The sample holds other DNA sequences that translate to the same CDR3. The chain recombines TRBV5-6 with TRBJ1-1; no definite D call. Germline V gives CDR1 SGHDT, CDR2 YYEEEE. The length of the CDR3 is 13 residues. V shed 1 base and J shed 1 base, with 5 bases lying between them. DNA of the CDR3: TGTGCCAGCAGCTTGCGAAGGAACACTGAAGCTTTCTTT. Translated: CASSLRRNTEAFF. Filled out from reference TRBV5-6 and TRBJ1-1, the complete variable domain reads DAGVTQSPTHLIKTRGQQVTLRCSPKSGHDTVSWYQQALGQGPQFIFQYYEEEERQRGNFPDRFSGHQFPNYSSELNVNALLLGDSALYLCASSLRRNTEAFFGQGTRLTVV.

The chain uses TRBV10-3 and TRBJ1-6, with TRBD1 matching 8 bases. The junction had 9 bases not matched to a gene; V was cut back by 7 bases and J by 10 bases. The CDR3 is made up of 14 amino acids. In germline, CDR1 is ENHRY, CDR2 SYGVKD. CDR3 loop: CAINPGGSISPLHF. The CDR3 DNA reads as TGTGCCATCAACCCAGGGGGCTCGATCTCACCCCTCCACTTT.

The rearrangement links TRBV28 to TRBJ1-5; a possible D gene is TRBD1 (5 bases). The CDR3 is 14 residues long. V lost 6 bases, J lost 4 bases, and 13 bases lay in between. Germline loops: CDR1 MDHEN, CDR2 SYDVKM. In DNA form, the CDR3 reads TGTGCCAGCAGCGAACAGGTTTTTAATCAGCCCCAGCATTTT. Protein sequence: CASSEQVFNQPQHF.

V gene TRBV20-1 combines with J gene TRBJ1-5, with TRBD1 matching over 7 bases. The CDR3 extends over 11 amino acids. The trim removed 6 bases at V and 8 bases at J, leaving 4 bases unmatched. Germline V gene sequence: CDR1 DFQATT, CDR2 SNEGSKA (reference sequence). The CDR3 sequence: CSARQGEPQHF. DNA of the CDR3: TGCAGTGCGAGACAGGGAGAGCCCCAGCATTTT.

This chain joins TRBV18 and TRBJ2-2; D remains unclear. Germline V CDR1 and CDR2: KGHSH, LQKENI. The CDR3 is 13 residues long. Deletions cut 5 bases from V and 1 base from J, with 5 bases between. This CDR3 is CASSGVNTGELFF. In nucleotides, the CDR3 is TGTGCCAGCTCAGGGGTGAACACCGGGGAGCTGTTTTTT.

The J gene is TRBJ2-7, the V gene TRBV19; the match to TRBD1 covers 7 bases. Germline lookup yields CDR1 LNHDA and CDR2 SQIVND (reference sequence). The trim removed 6 bases at V and 1 base at J, leaving 9 bases unmatched. CDR3 length: 15 amino acids. CDR3 in amino acids: CASRALGTASYEQYF. In DNA form, the CDR3 reads TGTGCCAGTAGAGCCCTGGGGACAGCGTCCTACGAGCAGTACTTC.

The V call is TRBV6-6, the J call TRBJ2-7; TRBD1 matches 9 bases. Trimming cost V 4 bases and J 4 bases; bases outside gene matches: 11. The CDR3 has 16 amino acids. In germline, CDR1 is MNHNY, CDR2 SVGAGI (reference sequence). The CDR3 region is CASSSLPGQGRYEQYF. The CDR3 nucleotides read TGTGCCAGCAGTTCCCTTCCGGGACAGGGCAGGTACGAGCAGTACTTC.

The V gene is TRBV7-2, the J gene TRBJ1-4; D is uncertain. The CDR3 sequence is 14 residues long. Germline lookup yields CDR1 SGHTA and CDR2 FQGNSA. V was trimmed by 2 bases and J by 7 bases, leaving 11 bases between them. CDR3 residues: CASSLNPSGEKLFF. In nucleotides, the CDR3 is TGTGCCAGCAGCTTAAACCCGTCGGGTGAAAAACTGTTTTTT. Complete variable domain (other parts from reference TRBV7-2 and TRBJ1-4): GAGVSQSPSNKVTEKGKDVELRCDPISGHTALYWYRQSLGQGLEFLIYFQGNSAPDKSGLPSDRFSAERTGGSVSTLTIQRTQQEDSAVYLCASSLNPSGEKLFFGSGTQLSVL.

The rearrangement joins TRBV27 to TRBJ2-5; D gene ambiguous. The CDR3 length is 12 residues. Trimming removed 5 bases from V and 5 bases from J, with 9 bases in between. Germline values: CDR1 MNHEY, CDR2 SMNVEV (reference sequence). CDR3 residues: CASSRLGETQYF. For the CDR3, the DNA is TGTGCCAGCAGTAGGCTCGGGGAGACCCAGTACTTC.

The chain combines TRBV6-1 with TRBJ2-7; either TRBD1 or TRBD2 may supply D (5 bases each). Germline CDR1 reads MNHNS; CDR2 reads SASEGT. There are 15 residues in the CDR3. The germline V and J ends were trimmed by 4 bases and 6 bases, with 19 bases remaining between them. CDR3 nucleotide sequence: TGTGCCAGCAGTGTAGGGGACGGCCACTCCCTCGAGCAGTACTTC. It codes for CASSVGDGHSLEQYF.

The rearrangement uses TRBV5-1 and TRBJ2-4, with 11 bases lining up with TRBD2. This CDR3 comprises 17 residues. Germline trimming cut 4 bases from V and 3 bases from J; bases unmatched to any gene: 9. The germline gives CDR1 SGHRS, CDR2 YFSETQ. The CDR3, as DNA: TGCGCCAGCAGCGCCGGGACTAGCGGTTTACTCAAAAACATTCAGTACTTC. It specifies CASSAGTSGLLKNIQYF.

This clone was seen only a few times. CDR3 region: CASSLGEGMNTEAFF. The CDR3 coding sequence is TGCGCCAGCAGCTTGGGGGAAGGGATGAACACTGAAGCTTTCTTT. The chain uses TRBV5-1 and TRBJ1-1; the D is unclear. Germline loops: CDR1 SGHRS, CDR2 YFSETQ. V was cut by 0 bases and J by 0 bases, with 9 bases left in between. The CDR3 covers 15 residues. The whole variable domain, remainder taken from reference TRBV5-1 and TRBJ1-1, is KAGVTQTPRYLIKTRGQQVTLSCSPISGHRSVSWYQQTPGQGLQFLFEYFSETQRNKGNFPGRFSGRQFSNSRSEMNVSTLELGDSALYLCASSLGEGMNTEAFFGQGTRLTVV.

Remarks on this clone: The junction and the germline gene differ at one end; a read error may be behind it. The chain recombines TRBV6-5 with TRBJ2-7, with unresolved D. CDR1 is MNHEY, CDR2 SVGAGI, per germline. The CDR3 covers 12 residues. The CDR3 nucleotides read TGTGCCATCAGTGAGCTAGGGCTCGAGCAGTACTTC. This gives the protein CAISELGLEQYF.

J is TRBJ2-7 and V is TRBV5-6, with 12 bases fitting TRBD1. CDR3 size: 17 residues. Germline loops: CDR1 SGHDT, CDR2 YYEEEE. J gave up 8 bases and V 1 base, and 13 bases lay outside the gene matches. The CDR3 DNA follows: TGTGCCAGCAGCTTGTCGTCGTTTTTGGGACAGGGGGCCAAGCAGTACTTC. Its protein is CASSLSSFLGQGAKQYF.

The chain combines TRBV25-1 with TRBJ2-3, with D tentatively TRBD2 (6 bases). This CDR3 has 16 residues. CDR1 is MGHDK and CDR2 is SYGVNS in the germline V gene. Trimming stripped 5 bases from V and 2 bases from J, with 17 bases between. The CDR3 nucleotides read TGTGCCAGCAGTCGAATGGATCGGGGGACCACAGATACGCAGTATTTT. This encodes CASSRMDRGTTDTQYF.

The chain links TRBV11-2 to TRBJ1-2; D remains ambiguous. V shed 1 base and J shed 1 base, with 19 bases lying between them. The V gene's germline CDR1 is SGHAT and CDR2 FQNNGV. The CDR3 is 18 amino acids. The CDR3 DNA reads as TGTGCCAGCAGCTTAGGGCTTGCAGGCGGACTAGTTAACTATGGCTACACCTTC. Encoded protein: CASSLGLAGGLVNYGYTF. Full variable domain (missing parts from reference TRBV11-2 and TRBJ1-2): EAGVAQSPRYKIIEKRQSVAFWCNPISGHATLYWYQQILGQGPKLLIQFQNNGVVDDSQLPKDRFSAERLKGVDSTLKIQPAKLEDSAVYLCASSLGLAGGLVNYGYTFGSGTRLTVV.

Details on this clone: The junction shows a germline mismatch at one end, possibly a read error. The chain couples TRBV5-4 to TRBJ1-2, with D possibly being TRBD1 (5 bases). This CDR3 region has 15 residues. From germline, CDR1 is SGHNT and CDR2 YYREEE (reference sequence). The CDR3 DNA follows: TGCGCCAGCAGCCAAGTCGCCACGGGGCTCTATGGCTACACCTTC. Its protein product is CASSQVATGLYGYTF. Full variable domain (outside the CDR3, taken from reference TRBV5-4 and TRBJ1-2): ETGVTQSPTHLIKTRGQQVTLRCSSQSGHNTVSWYQQALGQGPQFIFQYYREEENGRGNFPPRFSGLQFPNYSSELNVNALELDDSALYLCASSQVATGLYGYTFGSGTRLTVV.

The genes are TRBV28 and TRBJ2-2, with a weak D call TRBD1 (6 bases). The V and J ends lost 0 bases and 6 bases respectively, with 14 bases between them. This CDR3 has 16 residues. Germline-derived CDR1 and CDR2 are MDHEN and SYDVKM. CDR3 DNA sequence: TGTGCCAGCAGTTTATGGACGGCAGGGGCGGCCGGGGAGCTGTTTTTT. Translated: CASSLWTAGAAGELFF.